Described below is a single TCR beta chain sequence and its context. It lacks a known antigen. Base qualities are not recorded, but no much larger clone differs from it by a single base. The immunoSEQ Assay, a bias-controlled multiplex PCR, was used to amplify TCRbeta CDR3 regions from genomic DNA. In the authors' own workflow: The number of nucleated cells in each sample was estimated by amplification of reference gene primers within the assay. Sequence reads were collapsed and filtered to measure the absolute abundance of every unique TCRbeta CDR3 rearrangement. For each sample, productive Simpson clonality was calculated as the square root of Simpson's diversity index across productive rearrangements. Held by TCRdb, this immuneACCESS table contains in-frame sequences only and omits some clones. Under half of the omission traces to an unresolved V gene where checked; the cause of the rest is unknown. The DNA was the basis for D and trimming; V, J and clone size are from that table. The sample table holds about 250,000 clones, of which just under 85% were seen once. About 9% of the sample goes to the ten largest clones.

Whole blood was collected in K2EDTA tubes by collaborating institutions according to the institutions' own protocols. For TCRbeta analysis, collaborators shipped samples as frozen whole blood, isolated PBMCs, or DNA extracted from either of those sample types. This sample was included in a study of blood T cell repertoires in COVID-19 (dated by TCRdb to about 2020). Notes on the research overall: Samples covering the acute and convalescent phases of COVID-19 were provided by collaborators in the United States, Italy and Spain. A de-identified subject ID, COVID-19 status, age in years and sex were almost always included in the sample metadata. The material from the prospective study consisted of cDNA or gDNA derived from T cells, B-cell-depleted T cells, or PBMCs. Subjects who had been exposed to COVID-19, were actively infected with it, or had recovered from it provided the deeply sampled blood TCRbeta repertoires that made up the dataset. Samples were obtained from the ongoing ImmuneRACE study (first 160 participants) and from over 1,000 subjects provided by 6 global collaborators. A freely available public database, intended as a resource for researchers studying the immune response to SARS-CoV-2, is where the repertoires were released. Where HLA class I and class II types were available, the types were taken from metadata supplied by the sample provider, not from assay-based typing.

Taken from cysteine to phenylalanine, the CDR3 has 15 residues. Of the read, only the CDR3 DNA is kept; its 45 bases are in frame from base 1. The germline V gene (reference sequence) sets CDR1 to GTSNPN and CDR2 to SVGIG. V was cut back by 0 bases and J by 4 bases, leaving a gap of 16 bases between them. The study at large found these results: Clinical and demographic metadata were provided uncurated, with the amount varying by source and participant.

The specimen was peripheral blood. The chain links TRBV30 with TRBJ2-7; D gene: possibly TRBD2, on 6 matching bases. The clonotype originates from a man older than 75 with acute or convalescent COVID-19. The CDR3 region has the sequence CAWSVGVGRMYEQYF. The nucleotide sequence is given as TGTGCCTGGAGTGTGGGTGTCGGGAGAATGTACGAGCAGTACTTC.